The T cell receptor beta chain described here comes from a study of cytomegalovirus exposure and HLA in healthy donors. Overall study findings and caveats: Presence/absence analyses rested on an assumption that sequencing depth was roughly uniform across donors.

In the case of this clone: Its matching antigen is unknown.

The CDR3 has 12 residues. Trimming removed 2 bases at V and 9 bases at J, with 10 bases between. CDR1 MNHEY and CDR2 SVGAGI come from the germline V gene. The PCR contained 60 Vbeta and 13 Jbeta primers. Sequencing used immunoSEQ multiplex PCR; TCRdb keeps in-frame clones, though not all of them. Altogether around 150,000 clones are present, around 66% being singletons, with the ten largest covering about 2.9%. The chain couples TRBV6-5 to TRBJ1-1, with D tentatively TRBD1 (6 bases). The sequence derives from a woman aged 25 to 39 in good health and CMV-seropositive. Sequencing input: PBMCs. CDR3 region: CASSYQGPQAFF. CDR3 in DNA: TGTGCCAGCAGTTACCAGGGGCCCCAAGCTTTCTTT.